This entry lists 17 T cell receptor beta chains sequenced from one sample in a study of blood T cell repertoires in COVID-19. Assay used: immunoSEQ multiplex PCR; TCRdb lists only in-frame clones, some missing. Here the sample spans 200,000 to 250,000 clones, about 80% being singletons. The specimen was peripheral blood. All receptors come from an older woman with acute or convalescent COVID-19.

This chain's CDR3 is CASSPREVSTEAFF. The CDR3 DNA reads as TGTGCCAGCAGCCCCAGGGAGGTTAGCACTGAAGCTTTCTTT. This chain connects TRBV7-9 to TRBJ1-1; possible D gene TRBD1, 5 bases. Germline values: CDR1 SEHNR, CDR2 FQNEAQ (reference sequence). There are 14 residues in the CDR3. V was pared by 5 bases and J by 4 bases, with 14 bases between.

The chain employs TRBV21-1 and TRBJ1-2; the table names TRBD1, a call not compared with the DNA. TRBV21-1 is classified as a pseudogene. This CDR3 spans 19 amino acids. The CDR3 DNA sequence: TGTGCCAGCAGCAAAGTGGGCAGGGTAACATCCAGCCTCTCTAGGGGCTACACCTTC. It is translated as CASSKVGRVTSSLSRGYTF.

The rearrangement joins TRBV29-1 to TRBJ1-5; D uncertain. Trimming removed 6 bases at V and 0 bases at J, with 12 bases between. Germline V gene lookup returns CDR1 SQVTM and CDR2 ANQGSEA. The CDR3 loop spans 14 amino acids. The DNA for the CDR3 is TGCAGCGTCGGTGGGCCTGATAGCAATCAGCCCCAGCATTTT. Residues: CSVGGPDSNQPQHF.

This chain uses TRBV5-3 with TRBJ1-1; no clear D. Being an ORF, TRBV5-3 has a function that is uncertain. The CDR3 extends over 16 amino acids. V lost 4 bases and J 0 bases, leaving 16 bases between the germline ends. CDR3 sequence: CARSRSPQDMNTEAFF. The CDR3 DNA reads as TGTGCCAGAAGCCGGTCCCCCCAGGATATGAACACTGAAGCTTTCTTT.

The gene calls are TRBV24-1 and TRBJ2-5, with D perhaps TRBD2 (7 bases). Trimming stripped 6 bases from V and 1 base from J, with 11 bases between. The CDR3 contains 14 residues. In germline, CDR1 is KGHDR, CDR2 SFDVKD. CDR3 in amino acids: CATSPGGLQETQYF. The CDR3 coding sequence is TGTGCCACCAGTCCGGGGGGCCTCCAAGAGACCCAGTACTTC.

The chain carries TRBV19 and TRBJ2-2; D gene uncertain. Trimming took off 7 bases at V and 5 bases at J, with 8 bases between the two ends. The CDR3 is 12 amino acids. Germline CDR1 reads LNHDA; CDR2 reads SQIVND (reference sequence). The CDR3 nucleotides are TGTGCCAGTACCCCCGTTACCGGGGAGCTGTTTTTT. Amino acids: CASTPVTGELFF.

The chain uses TRBV6-6 and TRBJ1-2; D possibly corresponds to TRBD1 (5 bases). Per germline, CDR1 MNHNY and CDR2 SVGAGI (reference sequence). V was cut by 0 bases and J by 7 bases, with 15 bases left in between. This CDR3 comprises 15 residues. Here the CDR3 DNA reads TGTGCCAGCAGTTACTCAGGAGGGAGTAGGGGTGGCTACACCTTC. Its protein product is CASSYSGGSRGGYTF.

This sequence joins TRBV19 and TRBJ1-1; 7 positions agree with TRBD1. CDR1 and CDR2 from the germline V gene are LNHDA and SQIVND (reference sequence). V trimming: 6 bases; J trimming: 11 bases; junction bases outside the gene matches: 15. The CDR3 loop spans 14 amino acids. This CDR3 reads CASSPQGRRELAFF. The CDR3 DNA follows: TGTGCCAGTAGCCCACAGGGGCGACGAGAATTGGCTTTCTTT.

The chain combines TRBV5-1 with TRBJ2-5; D is uncertain. The CDR3 sequence is 11 residues long. Trimming took off 6 bases at V and 2 bases at J, with 5 bases between the two ends. Germline V gene lookup returns CDR1 SGHRS and CDR2 YFSETQ. The chain's CDR3 is CASTQQETQYF. In nucleotides, the CDR3 is TGCGCCAGCACCCAACAAGAGACCCAGTACTTC.

V gene TRBV12-5 combines with J gene TRBJ1-2; D is ambiguous. Germline CDR1 is LGHNT and CDR2 is FRNRAP. Trimming removed 0 bases from V and 1 base from J, with 21 bases in between. The CDR3 is 19 amino acids. The CDR3 reads CASGLVGSVDAILNYGYTF. The CDR3 coding sequence is TGTGCTAGTGGTTTGGTAGGGAGTGTGGACGCCATCCTTAACTATGGCTACACCTTC.

The genes are TRBV7-3 and TRBJ2-2, with 12 bases that match TRBD1. Per the germline V gene, CDR1 is SGHTA and CDR2 is FQGTGA. V was pared by 2 bases and J by 7 bases, with 5 bases of the junction left unmatched. This CDR3 spans 16 amino acids. Here the CDR3 reads CASSLVGTGGLGELFF. As DNA, the CDR3 is TGTGCCAGCAGCTTAGTCGGGACAGGGGGCCTCGGGGAGCTGTTTTTT. Complete variable domain (other parts from reference TRBV7-3 and TRBJ2-2): GAGVSQTPSNKVTEKGKYVELRCDPISGHTALYWYRQSLGQGPEFLIYFQGTGAADDSGLPNDRFFAVRPEGSVSTLKIQRTERGDSAVYLCASSLVGTGGLGELFFGEGSRLTVL.

The chain links TRBV18 to TRBJ1-2; 7 nucleotides agree with TRBD1. The CDR3 spans 15 residues. V shed 6 bases, J shed 8 bases, and the junction held 15 bases outside the gene matches. CDR1 KGHSH and CDR2 LQKENI come from the germline V gene. The CDR3 DNA sequence: TGTGCCAGCTCTCCGATCGAAGAGGGGGCGAGAGGCTACACCTTC. Residues: CASSPIEEGARGYTF.

The V gene is TRBV6-2 or TRBV6-3, the J gene TRBJ1-1; 9 bases agree with TRBD1. The CDR3 loop spans 14 amino acids. The germline V gene has CDR1 MNHEY and CDR2 SVGEGT. Germline trimming cut 2 bases from V and 4 bases from J; bases unmatched to any gene: 2. The CDR3 loop is CASSYTGQGTEAFF. DNA for the CDR3: TGTGCCAGCAGTTACACGGGACAGGGCACTGAAGCTTTCTTT.

This chain links TRBV7-2 with TRBJ2-7, with 8 bases identical to TRBD2. Germline V gene lookup returns CDR1 SGHTA and CDR2 FQGNSA. V lost 1 base, J lost 0 bases, and 2 bases stayed unmatched. This CDR3 spans 15 amino acids. The CDR3 nucleotides are TGTGCCAGCAGCTTAGACGGGGGGGGCTCCTACGAGCAGTACTTC. Protein product: CASSLDGGGSYEQYF.

This clone was seen only once. This chain uses TRBV7-2 with TRBJ1-2, with D maybe TRBD1 (5 bases). The CDR3 extends over 14 amino acids. Germline V CDR1 and CDR2: SGHTA, FQGNSA. V dropped 5 bases and J dropped 8 bases, with 18 bases sitting between them. The CDR3 region has the DNA TGTGCCAGCAGCCCTCAATCGGGGACTAGGGGCTACACCTTC. Amino acids: CASSPQSGTRGYTF.

This chain connects TRBV28 to TRBJ1-2, with D possibly matching TRBD1 (5 bases). CDR3 length: 14 amino acids. Trimming cost V 5 bases and J 1 base, with 11 bases left between them. Germline V CDR1 and CDR2: MDHEN, SYDVKM. The CDR3 DNA reads TGTGCCAGCAGTAGGGGCGACTTTAACTATGGCTACACCTTC. It codes for CASSRGDFNYGYTF.

The chain uses TRBV4-1 and TRBJ2-1; TRBD2 might be the D (7 bases). The ends were cut back, 0 bases at V and 7 bases at J, with 16 bases in the middle. CDR1 is MGHRA and CDR2 is YSYEKL in the germline V gene. The CDR3 covers 16 residues. Here the CDR3 DNA reads TGCGCCAGCAGCCAAGATCGTGGGGGGGCCAGGAATGAGCAGTTCTTC. This encodes CASSQDRGGARNEQFF.